The 10 T cell receptor beta chains below were found in one sample sequenced in a study of blood T cell repertoires in COVID-19. Sequencing was performed with immunoSEQ multiplex PCR; in TCRdb, only in-frame clones are kept and a portion is missing. The sample shows almost 500,000 clones, 70% to 90% of them seen only once. Sequencing was carried out using PBMCs or T cells enriched from blood (not recorded which). Receptors originate from a woman aged 60 to 75 who had recovered from COVID-19.

V is TRBV9 and J is TRBJ2-3; D is ambiguous. CDR1 and CDR2 (germline): SGDLS, YYNGEE. The CDR3 is made up of 13 amino acids. V was clipped by 0 bases and J by 2 bases, with 4 bases between them. The DNA for the CDR3 is TGTGCCAGCAGCGTAGATCACACAGATACGCAGTATTTT. Protein sequence: CASSVDHTDTQYF.

Written as DNA, the CDR3 is TGTGCCAGCAGTTACTCGGAGCTAGAGTACGCAGATACGCAGTATTTT. Translating it yields CASSYSELEYADTQYF. J is TRBJ2-3 and V is TRBV6-5; D is ambiguous. The CDR3 contains 16 residues. V lost 0 bases and J 4 bases, leaving 14 bases between the germline ends. Germline V CDR1 and CDR2: MNHEY, SVGAGI.

In DNA, the CDR3 is TGTGCCACCAGTGTTCAGGGAGGCACCGGGGAGCTGTTTTTT. The encoded protein is CATSVQGGTGELFF. The rearrangement joins TRBV24-1 to TRBJ2-2, with D possibly matching TRBD2 (6 bases). With 5 bases removed from V and 4 bases from J, the gap between germline ends came to 10 bases. Germline CDR1 and CDR2: KGHDR and SFDVKD. CDR3 size: 14 residues.

Details on this clone: The sample carries other DNA sequences with the same CDR3. V is TRBV9 and J is TRBJ2-1; D is unclear. The CDR3 spans 11 residues. V lost 1 base and J lost 9, with 5 bases in between. The V gene's germline CDR1 is SGDLS and CDR2 YYNGEE. Here the CDR3 reads CASSVTGEQFF. In nucleotides, the CDR3 is TGTGCCAGCAGCGTAACGGGTGAGCAGTTCTTC.

The chain couples TRBV12-3 or TRBV12-4 to TRBJ1-1, with D possibly being TRBD1 (5 bases). CDR3 length: 12 amino acids. Deletions cut 8 bases from V and 6 bases from J, with 13 bases between. DNA of the CDR3: TGTGCCAGCGGGTCTCAGGGCCCTGAAGCTTTCTTT. As protein: CASGSQGPEAFF.

The chain couples TRBV4-1 to TRBJ1-5; D possibly corresponds to TRBD1 (6 bases). Germline CDR1 and CDR2: MGHRA and YSYEKL. This CDR3 spans 14 amino acids. V lost 3 bases and J 7 bases, leaving 13 bases between the germline ends. DNA for the CDR3: TGCGCCAGCAGCCAGTGGGGGCAGGAGCAGCCCCAGCATTTT. Amino acid sequence: CASSQWGQEQPQHF.

This chain connects TRBV11-2 to TRBJ2-1; 13 nucleotides agree with TRBD2. J gave up 2 bases and V 0 bases, and 4 bases lay outside the gene matches. The CDR3 loop spans 18 amino acids. The germline V gene encodes CDR1 SGHAT and CDR2 FQNNGV. The CDR3 loop reads CASSLDRTSGGAYNEQFF. In nucleotides, the CDR3 is TGTGCCAGCAGCTTAGACAGGACTAGCGGGGGAGCCTACAATGAGCAGTTCTTC. Complete variable domain (other parts from reference TRBV11-2 and TRBJ2-1): EAGVAQSPRYKIIEKRQSVAFWCNPISGHATLYWYQQILGQGPKLLIQFQNNGVVDDSQLPKDRFSAERLKGVDSTLKIQPAKLEDSAVYLCASSLDRTSGGAYNEQFFGPGTRLTVL.

V and J are TRBV6-5 and TRBJ1-2; D gene unclear. This CDR3 has 15 amino acids. Germline V CDR1 and CDR2: MNHEY, SVGAGI. Trimming stripped 7 bases from V and 4 bases from J, with 19 bases between. The CDR3 reads CASTNRGMGFYGYTF. The CDR3 nucleotides are TGTGCCAGCACCAATCGAGGGATGGGTTTCTATGGCTACACCTTC.

The chain uses TRBV10-3 and TRBJ2-7; TRBD1 might be the D (5 bases). The CDR3 totals 14 residues. With 0 bases removed from V and 3 bases from J, the gap between germline ends came to 9 bases. Germline V lookup: CDR1 ENHRY, CDR2 SYGVKD. The DNA of the CDR3 is TGTGCCATCAGTGAGTCAGGGGTGGGCTACGAGCAGTACGTC. Translating gives CAISESGVGYEQYV.

V gene TRBV6-5 combines with J gene TRBJ2-7; TRBD1 aligns across 9 bases. The V gene's germline CDR1 is MNHEY and CDR2 SVGAGI. V dropped 2 bases and J dropped 7; count of bases not matched to a gene: 3. The CDR3 is 13 residues long. CDR3 protein: CASSYDRGGEQYV. In nucleotides, the CDR3 is TGTGCCAGCAGTTACGACAGGGGGGGAGAGCAGTACGTC.